This T cell receptor (beta chain) was found in a study of blood T cell repertoires in COVID-19. CDR1 and CDR2 from the germline V gene are MNHEY and SVGAGI. The V and J ends lost 6 bases and 6 bases respectively, with 21 bases between them. The CDR3 loop spans 15 amino acids. Data came from immunoSEQ multiplex PCR; TCRdb stores just in-frame clones and leaves some out. Of approximately 360,000 clones listed, around 89% are singletons. Sequenced: peripheral blood. This sequence joins TRBV6-5 and TRBJ2-7; possibly TRBD1 for D (6 bases). The origin of this receptor is a man aged 40-49 years with acute or convalescent COVID-19. The CDR3 loop is CASRKKGVEWSEQYF. CDR3 bases: TGTGCCAGCAGGAAAAAGGGGGTGGAGTGGAGCGAGCAGTACTTC.